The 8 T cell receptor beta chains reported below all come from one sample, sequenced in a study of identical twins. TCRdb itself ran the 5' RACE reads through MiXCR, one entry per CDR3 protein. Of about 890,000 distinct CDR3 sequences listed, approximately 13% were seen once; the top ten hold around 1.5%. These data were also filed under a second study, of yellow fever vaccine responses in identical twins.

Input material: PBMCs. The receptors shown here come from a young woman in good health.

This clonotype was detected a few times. CDR3 nucleotide sequence: TGTGCCAGCAGACTATTAAGCGGGGGGGCCTACAATGAGCAGTTCTTC. Protein sequence: CASRLLSGGAYNEQFF. The chain recombines TRBV28 with TRBJ2-1; 10 nucleotides match TRBD2. V gave up 6 bases and J gave up 2 bases; unmatched junction bases: 7. In germline, CDR1 is MDHEN, CDR2 SYDVKM. The CDR3 covers 16 residues.

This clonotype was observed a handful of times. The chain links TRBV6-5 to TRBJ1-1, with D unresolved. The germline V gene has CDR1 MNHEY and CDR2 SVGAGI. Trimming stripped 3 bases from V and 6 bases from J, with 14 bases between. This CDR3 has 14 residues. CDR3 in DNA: TGTGCCAGCAGTTATTTCGAACATAGGGCTGAAGCTTTCTTT. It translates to CASSYFEHRAEAFF.

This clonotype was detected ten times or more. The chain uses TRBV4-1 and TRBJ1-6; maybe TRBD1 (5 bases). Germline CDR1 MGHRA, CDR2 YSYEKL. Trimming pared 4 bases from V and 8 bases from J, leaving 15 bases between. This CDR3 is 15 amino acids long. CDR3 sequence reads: CASSPGGETYSPLHF. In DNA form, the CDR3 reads TGCGCCAGCAGCCCCGGGGGGGAGACTTATTCACCCCTCCACTTT.

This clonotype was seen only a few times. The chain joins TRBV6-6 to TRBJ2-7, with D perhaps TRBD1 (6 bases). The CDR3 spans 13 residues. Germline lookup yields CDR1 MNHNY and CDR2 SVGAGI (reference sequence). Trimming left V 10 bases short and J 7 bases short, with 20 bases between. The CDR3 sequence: CATIDRKEREQYF. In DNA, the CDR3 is TGTGCCACCATAGACAGGAAGGAGAGGGAGCAGTACTTC.

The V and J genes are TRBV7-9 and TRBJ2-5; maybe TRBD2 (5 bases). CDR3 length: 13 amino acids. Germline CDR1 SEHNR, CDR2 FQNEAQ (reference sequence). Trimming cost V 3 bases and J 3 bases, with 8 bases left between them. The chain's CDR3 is CASSFGKKETQYF. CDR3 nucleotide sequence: TGTGCCAGCAGCTTCGGGAAGAAAGAGACCCAGTACTTC.

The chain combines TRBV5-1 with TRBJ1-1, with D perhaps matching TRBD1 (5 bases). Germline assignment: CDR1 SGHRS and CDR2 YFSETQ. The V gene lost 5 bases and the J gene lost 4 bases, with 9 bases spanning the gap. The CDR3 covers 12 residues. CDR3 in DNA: TGCGCCAGCAGTTATACAGGCACTGAAGCTTTCTTT. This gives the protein CASSYTGTEAFF.

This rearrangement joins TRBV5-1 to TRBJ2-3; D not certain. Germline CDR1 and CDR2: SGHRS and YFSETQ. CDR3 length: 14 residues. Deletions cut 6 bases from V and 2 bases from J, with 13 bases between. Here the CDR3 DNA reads TGCGCCAGCAACAGTCGGGCGCCCACAGATACGCAGTATTTT. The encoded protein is CASNSRAPTDTQYF.

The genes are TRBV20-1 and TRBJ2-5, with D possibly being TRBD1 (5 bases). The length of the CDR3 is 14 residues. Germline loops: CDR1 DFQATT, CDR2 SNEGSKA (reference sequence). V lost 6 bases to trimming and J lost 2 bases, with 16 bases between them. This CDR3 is CSAPYFDRQETQYF. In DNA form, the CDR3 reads TGCAGTGCCCCCTACTTTGACAGACAAGAGACCCAGTACTTC.